Sequencing of this T cell receptor (beta chain) was carried out in a study of cytomegalovirus exposure and HLA in healthy donors. Study at large: The roughly 100 million unique TCR beta sequences, from about 179 million T cells, were found by an earlier analysis.

Study-wide findings and caveats: A previous analysis found most TCR beta V segments productive roughly 87% or roughly 30% of the time. Further analysis, carried out later, found HLA-associated TCR beta chains more clonally expanded than equally common other chains.

Researchers ran the PCR with 60 Vbeta and 13 Jbeta primers. Repertoires were generated with immunoSEQ multiplex PCR, while TCRdb's copy carries only in-frame clones and drops some. The sample gives some 150,000 clones, roughly 80% of which show up once; around 10% is in the top ten. Note on this clone: What it recognizes is unknown.

CDR1 MDHEN and CDR2 SYDVKM come from the germline V gene. The CDR3 spans 17 residues. V gave up 4 bases and J gave up 4 bases, with 22 bases separating them. V gene TRBV28 combines with J gene TRBJ1-2; D is unclear. Sequencing was performed on PBMCs. This receptor was taken from a man in his forties or fifties in good health and CMV-seropositive. Here the CDR3 DNA reads TGTGCCAGCAGTTCCCCCCCTGGACGAAACAGCGGCTATGGCTACACCTTC. Encoded protein: CASSSPPGRNSGYGYTF.